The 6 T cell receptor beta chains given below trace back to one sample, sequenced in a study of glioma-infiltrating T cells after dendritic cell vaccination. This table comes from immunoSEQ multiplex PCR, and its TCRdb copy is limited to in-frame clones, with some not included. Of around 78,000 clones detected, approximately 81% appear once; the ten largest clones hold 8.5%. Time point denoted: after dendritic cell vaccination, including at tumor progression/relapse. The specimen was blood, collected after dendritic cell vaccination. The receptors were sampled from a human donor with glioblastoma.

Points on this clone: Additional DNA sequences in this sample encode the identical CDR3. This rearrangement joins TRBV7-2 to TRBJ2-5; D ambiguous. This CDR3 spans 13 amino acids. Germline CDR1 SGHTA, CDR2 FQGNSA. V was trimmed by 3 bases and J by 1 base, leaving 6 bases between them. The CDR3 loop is CASSLSPQETQYF. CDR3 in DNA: TGTGCCAGCAGCTTGTCTCCCCAAGAGACCCAGTACTTC.

CDR3 sequence: CASSSPASGSPYEQYF. The CDR3 DNA reads as TGTGCCAGCAGTTCCCCCGCTAGCGGGAGTCCCTACGAGCAGTACTTC. The gene calls are TRBV27 and TRBJ2-7; 10 bases match TRBD2. Germline-derived CDR1 and CDR2 are MNHEY and SMNVEV (reference sequence). V lost 4 bases, J lost 2 bases, and 8 bases stayed unmatched. The CDR3 has 16 residues.

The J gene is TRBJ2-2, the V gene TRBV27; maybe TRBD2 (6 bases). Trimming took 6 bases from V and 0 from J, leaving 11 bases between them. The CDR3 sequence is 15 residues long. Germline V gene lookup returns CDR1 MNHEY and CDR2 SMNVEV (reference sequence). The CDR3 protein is CASRPGAPNTGELFF. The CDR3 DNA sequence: TGTGCCAGCAGGCCGGGAGCACCGAACACCGGGGAGCTGTTTTTT.

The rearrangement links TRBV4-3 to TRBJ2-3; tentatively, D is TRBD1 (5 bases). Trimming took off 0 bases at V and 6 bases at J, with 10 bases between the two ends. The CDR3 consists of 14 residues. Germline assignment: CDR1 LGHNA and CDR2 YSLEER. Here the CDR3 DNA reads TGCGCCAGCAGCCAAGATCCTGCAGGGGATACGCAGTATTTT. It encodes CASSQDPAGDTQYF.

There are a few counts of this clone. The CDR3 region has the DNA TGCAGTGCCGTACTCAATGAGCAGTTCTTC. Its protein product is CSAVLNEQFF. The rearrangement joins TRBV29-1 to TRBJ2-1, with D uncertain. The CDR3 sequence is 10 residues long. Looked up from germline, CDR1 is SQVTM and CDR2 is ANQGSEA.

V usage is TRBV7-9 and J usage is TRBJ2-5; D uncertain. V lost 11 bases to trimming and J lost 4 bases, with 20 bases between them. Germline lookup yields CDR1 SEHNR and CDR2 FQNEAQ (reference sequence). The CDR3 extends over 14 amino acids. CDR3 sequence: CASAPSSVGETQYF. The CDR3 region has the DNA TGTGCCTCTGCCCCTAGTTCTGTTGGAGAGACCCAGTACTTC.